This T cell receptor (beta chain) was recovered during a study of T cell changes during pregnancy in multiple sclerosis. The CDR3 totals 14 residues. Germline V lookup: CDR1 GTSNPN, CDR2 SVGIG (reference sequence). The V end was cut by 4 bases, the J end by 0 bases, with 13 bases between. Using immunoSEQ multiplex PCR, the repertoire was profiled, and TCRdb retains in-frame clones only, with some absent. This repertoire shows over 50,000 clones, roughly 89% found once; its top ten account for less than 6%. The chain joins TRBV30 to TRBJ2-7, with D perhaps TRBD2 (7 bases). Sequencing was done on a sample of peripheral blood from another person, used as feeder cells. The sequence came from a human donor whose cells served as feeder cells for cultures in a pregnancy study. CDR3 in amino acids: CAWMGGGHSYEQYF. In DNA form, the CDR3 reads TGTGCCTGGATGGGGGGGGGACACTCCTACGAGCAGTACTTC.